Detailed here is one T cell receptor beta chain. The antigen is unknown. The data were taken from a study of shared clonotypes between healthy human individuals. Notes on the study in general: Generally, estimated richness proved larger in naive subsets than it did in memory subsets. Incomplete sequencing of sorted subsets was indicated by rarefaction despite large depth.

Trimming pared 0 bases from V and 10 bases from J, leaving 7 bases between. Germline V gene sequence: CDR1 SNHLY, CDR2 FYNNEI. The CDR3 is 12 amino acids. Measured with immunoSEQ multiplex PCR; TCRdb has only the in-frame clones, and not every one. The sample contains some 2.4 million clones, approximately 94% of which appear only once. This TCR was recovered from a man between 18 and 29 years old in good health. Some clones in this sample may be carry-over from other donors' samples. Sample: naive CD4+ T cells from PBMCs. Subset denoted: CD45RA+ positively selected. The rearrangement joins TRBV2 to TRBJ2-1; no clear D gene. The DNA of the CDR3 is TGTGCCAGCAGTGAAGCGGGGTACGAGCAGTTCTTC. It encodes CASSEAGYEQFF. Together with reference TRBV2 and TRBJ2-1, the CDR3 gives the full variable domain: EPEVTQTPSHQVTQMGQEVILRCVPISNHLYFYWYRQILGQKVEFLVSFYNNEISEKSEIFDDQFSVERPDGSNFTLKIRSTKLEDSAMYFCASSEAGYEQFFGPGTRLTVL.